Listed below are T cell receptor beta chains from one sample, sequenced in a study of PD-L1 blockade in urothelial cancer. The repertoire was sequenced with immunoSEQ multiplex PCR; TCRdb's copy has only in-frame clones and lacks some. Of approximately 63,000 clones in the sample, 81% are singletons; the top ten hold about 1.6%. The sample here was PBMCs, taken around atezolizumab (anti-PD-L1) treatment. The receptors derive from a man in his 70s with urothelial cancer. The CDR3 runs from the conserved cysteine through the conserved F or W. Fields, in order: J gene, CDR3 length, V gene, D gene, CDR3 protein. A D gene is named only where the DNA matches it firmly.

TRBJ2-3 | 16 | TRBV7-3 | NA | CASSPLVAGPTDTQYF
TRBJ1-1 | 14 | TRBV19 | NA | CASSKPGQNTEAFF
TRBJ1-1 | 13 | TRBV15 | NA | CATSRDKQTGTFF
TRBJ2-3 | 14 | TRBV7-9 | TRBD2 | CASSTSGNTDTQYF
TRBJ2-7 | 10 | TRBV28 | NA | CASSTQEQYF
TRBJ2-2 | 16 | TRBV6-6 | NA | CASSWGGGSGTGELFF
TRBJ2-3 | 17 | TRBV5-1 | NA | CASSFAGDSLLSDTQYF
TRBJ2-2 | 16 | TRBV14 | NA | CASSQDQGRNTGELFF
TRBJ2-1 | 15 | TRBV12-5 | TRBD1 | CASGTGQVSYNEQFF
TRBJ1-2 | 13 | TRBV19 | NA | CASSPIGLRGYTF
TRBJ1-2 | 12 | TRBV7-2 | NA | CASSLSGVGYTF
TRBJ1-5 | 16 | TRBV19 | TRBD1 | CASRDRELYSNQPQHF
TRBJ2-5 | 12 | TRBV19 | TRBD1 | CASKGAQETQYF
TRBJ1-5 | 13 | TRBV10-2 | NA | CASAGGSNQPQHF
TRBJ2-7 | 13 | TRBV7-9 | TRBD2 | CASSLQAGDEQYF
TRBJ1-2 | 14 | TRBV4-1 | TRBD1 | CASSPGQGNYGYTF
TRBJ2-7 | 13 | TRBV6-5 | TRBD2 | CASRAGGAGEQYF
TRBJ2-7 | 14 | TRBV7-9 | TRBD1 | CASSAGQGRHEQYF
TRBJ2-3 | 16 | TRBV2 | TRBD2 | CASTPWGGRGTDTQYF
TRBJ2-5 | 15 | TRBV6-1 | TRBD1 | CASSEWERGPGTQYF
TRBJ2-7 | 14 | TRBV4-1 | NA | CASTMTPNHYEQYF
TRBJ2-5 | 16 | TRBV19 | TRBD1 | CASRADRGNFKETQYF
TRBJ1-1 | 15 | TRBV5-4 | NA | CASSLAQGQSAEAFF
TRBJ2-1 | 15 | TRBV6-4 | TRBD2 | CASSVGLAGRDEQFF
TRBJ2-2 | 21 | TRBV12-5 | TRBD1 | CASGSIHLRDRGPDLTGELFF
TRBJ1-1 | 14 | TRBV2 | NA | CASSETGPNTEAFF
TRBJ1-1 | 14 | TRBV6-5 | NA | CASSFGGEDTEAFF
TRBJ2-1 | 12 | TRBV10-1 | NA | CASPRGNNEQFF
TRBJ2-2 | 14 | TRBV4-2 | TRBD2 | CASSQETSPGELFF
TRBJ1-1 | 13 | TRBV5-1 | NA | CASSLSRKDEAFF
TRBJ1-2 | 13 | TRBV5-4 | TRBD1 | CASSLQGVGGYTF
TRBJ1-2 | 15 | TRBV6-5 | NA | CASSLDPAGEGGYTF
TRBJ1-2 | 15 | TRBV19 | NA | CASSIEATITPGYTF
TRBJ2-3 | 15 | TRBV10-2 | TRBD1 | CASSVPGTGAGTQYF
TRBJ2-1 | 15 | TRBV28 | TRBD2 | CASSRLASSYNEQFF
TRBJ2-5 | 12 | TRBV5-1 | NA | CASSLARETQYF
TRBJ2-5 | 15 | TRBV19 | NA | CASSISGREGETQYF
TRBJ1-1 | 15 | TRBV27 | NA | CASSLAPQVNTEAFF
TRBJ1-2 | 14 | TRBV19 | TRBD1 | CASSMGQGYYGYTF
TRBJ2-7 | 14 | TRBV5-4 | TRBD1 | CASSLRDSSYEQYF
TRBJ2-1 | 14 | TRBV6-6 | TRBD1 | CASTRTGGWDEQFF
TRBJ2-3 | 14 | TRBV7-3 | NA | CASSDRRGTDTQYF
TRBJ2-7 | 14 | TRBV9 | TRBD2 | CASSPSGGVNEQYF
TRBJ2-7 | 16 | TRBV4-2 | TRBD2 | CASSQEGLAGIYEQYF
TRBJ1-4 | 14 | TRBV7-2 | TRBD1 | CASSYDRVNEKLFF
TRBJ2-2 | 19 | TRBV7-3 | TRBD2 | CASSPLTSGSVGFAGELFF
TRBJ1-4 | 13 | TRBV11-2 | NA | CASSPGGREVLFF
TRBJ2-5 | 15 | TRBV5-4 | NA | CASSPSRVGQETQYF
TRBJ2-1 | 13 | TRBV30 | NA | CAWARTSRGEQFF